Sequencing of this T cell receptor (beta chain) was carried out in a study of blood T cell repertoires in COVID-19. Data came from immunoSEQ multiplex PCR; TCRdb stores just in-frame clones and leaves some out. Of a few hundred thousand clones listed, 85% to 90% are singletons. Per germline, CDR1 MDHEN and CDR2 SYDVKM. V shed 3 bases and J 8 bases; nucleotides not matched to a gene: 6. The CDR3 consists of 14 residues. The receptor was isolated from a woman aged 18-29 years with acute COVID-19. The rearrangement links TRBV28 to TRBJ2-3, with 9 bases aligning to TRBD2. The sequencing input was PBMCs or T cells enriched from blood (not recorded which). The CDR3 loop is CASSLGALAGTQYF. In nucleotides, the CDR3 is TGTGCCAGCAGTTTGGGGGCACTAGCGGGTACGCAGTATTTT.